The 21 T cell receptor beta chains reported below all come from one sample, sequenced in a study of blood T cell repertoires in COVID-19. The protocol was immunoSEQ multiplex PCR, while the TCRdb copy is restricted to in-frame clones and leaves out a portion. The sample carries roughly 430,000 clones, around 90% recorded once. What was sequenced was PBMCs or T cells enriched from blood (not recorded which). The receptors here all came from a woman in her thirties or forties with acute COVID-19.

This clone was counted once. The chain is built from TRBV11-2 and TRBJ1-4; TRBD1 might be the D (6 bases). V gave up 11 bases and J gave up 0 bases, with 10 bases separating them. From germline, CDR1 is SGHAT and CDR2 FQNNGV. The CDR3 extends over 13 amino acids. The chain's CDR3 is CAEGVATNEKLFF. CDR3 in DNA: TGTGCCGAGGGGGTTGCAACTAATGAAAAACTGTTTTTT.

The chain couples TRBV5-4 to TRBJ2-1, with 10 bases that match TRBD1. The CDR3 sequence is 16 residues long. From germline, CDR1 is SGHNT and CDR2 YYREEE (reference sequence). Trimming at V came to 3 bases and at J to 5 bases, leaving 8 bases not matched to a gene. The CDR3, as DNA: TGTGCCAGCAGCTCGGGGGGACAGGGGTTGAACAATGAGCAGTTCTTC. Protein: CASSSGGQGLNNEQFF.

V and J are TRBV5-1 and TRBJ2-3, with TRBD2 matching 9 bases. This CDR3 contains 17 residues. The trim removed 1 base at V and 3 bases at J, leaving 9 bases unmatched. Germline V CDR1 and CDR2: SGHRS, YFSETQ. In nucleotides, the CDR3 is TGCGCCAGCAGCTTGCGCGGGGGGGCGCGACCGACAGATACGCAGTATTTT. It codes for CASSLRGGARPTDTQYF.

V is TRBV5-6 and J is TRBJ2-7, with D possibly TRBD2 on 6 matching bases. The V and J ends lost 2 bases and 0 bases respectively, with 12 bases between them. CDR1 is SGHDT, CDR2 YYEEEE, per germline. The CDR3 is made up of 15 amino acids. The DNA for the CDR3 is TGTGCCAGCAGCTTAGGGACTGCCTTCTCCTACGAGCAGTACTTC. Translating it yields CASSLGTAFSYEQYF.

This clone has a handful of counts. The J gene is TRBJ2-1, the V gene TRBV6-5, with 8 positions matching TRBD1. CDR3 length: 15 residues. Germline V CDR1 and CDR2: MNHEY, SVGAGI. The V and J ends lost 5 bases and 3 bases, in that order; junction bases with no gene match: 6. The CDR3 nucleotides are TGTGCCAGCAGTAGACAGGGGCCCATCTACAATGAGCAGTTCTTC. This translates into CASSRQGPIYNEQFF.

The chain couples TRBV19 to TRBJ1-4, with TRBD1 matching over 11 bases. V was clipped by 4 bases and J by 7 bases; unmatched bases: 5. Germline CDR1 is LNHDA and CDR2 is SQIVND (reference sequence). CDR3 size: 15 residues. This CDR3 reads CASSRIGTGGEKLFF. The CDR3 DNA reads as TGTGCCAGTAGTAGAATAGGGACAGGGGGTGAAAAACTGTTTTTT.

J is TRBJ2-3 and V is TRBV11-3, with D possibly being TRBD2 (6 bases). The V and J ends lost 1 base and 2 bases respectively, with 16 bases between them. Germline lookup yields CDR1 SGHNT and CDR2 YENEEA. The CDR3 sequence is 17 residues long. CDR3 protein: CASSLVVWGGDTDTQYF. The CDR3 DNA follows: TGTGCCAGCAGCTTAGTAGTCTGGGGAGGCGACACAGATACGCAGTATTTT.

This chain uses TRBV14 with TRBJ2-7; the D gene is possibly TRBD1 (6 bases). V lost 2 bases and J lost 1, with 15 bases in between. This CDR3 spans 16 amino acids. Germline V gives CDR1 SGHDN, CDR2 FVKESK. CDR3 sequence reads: CASSQTDRLNSYEQYF. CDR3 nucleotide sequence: TGTGCCAGCAGCCAAACCGACAGGCTTAATTCCTACGAGCAGTACTTC.

As DNA, the CDR3 is TGCGCCAGCAGCCAAGAGGCCACGGGGGGAACTGAAGCTTTCTTT. Its translation is CASSQEATGGTEAFF. The chain uses TRBV4-1 and TRBJ1-1; D possibly corresponds to TRBD1 (5 bases). V was clipped by 0 bases and J by 5 bases, with 13 bases between them. This CDR3 is 15 amino acids long. Germline-derived CDR1 and CDR2 are MGHRA and YSYEKL.

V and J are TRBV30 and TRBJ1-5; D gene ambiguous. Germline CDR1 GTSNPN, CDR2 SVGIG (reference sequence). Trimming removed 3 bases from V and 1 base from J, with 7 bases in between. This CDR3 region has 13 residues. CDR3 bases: TGTGCCTGGAGCGCACAGAGCAATCAGCCCCAGCATTTT. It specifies CAWSAQSNQPQHF. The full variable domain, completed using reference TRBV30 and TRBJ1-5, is SQTIHQWPATLVQPVGSPLSLECTVEGTSNPNLYWYRQAAGRGLQLLFYSVGIGQISSEVPQNLSASRPQDRQFILSSKKLLLSDSGFYLCAWSAQSNQPQHFGDGTRLSIL.

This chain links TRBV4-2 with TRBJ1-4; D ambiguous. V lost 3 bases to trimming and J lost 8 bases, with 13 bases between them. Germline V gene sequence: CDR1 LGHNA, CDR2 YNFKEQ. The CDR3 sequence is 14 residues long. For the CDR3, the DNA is TGTGCCAGCAGCCAGGGCTCGAACCCAGAAAAACTGTTTTTT. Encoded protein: CASSQGSNPEKLFF.

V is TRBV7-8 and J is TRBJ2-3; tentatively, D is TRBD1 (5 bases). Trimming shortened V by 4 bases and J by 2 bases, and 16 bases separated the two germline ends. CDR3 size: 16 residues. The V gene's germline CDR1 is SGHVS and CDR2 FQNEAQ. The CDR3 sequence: CASSSASAGYTDTQYF. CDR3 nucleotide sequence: TGTGCCAGCAGCTCCGCCTCTGCAGGGTACACAGATACGCAGTATTTT.

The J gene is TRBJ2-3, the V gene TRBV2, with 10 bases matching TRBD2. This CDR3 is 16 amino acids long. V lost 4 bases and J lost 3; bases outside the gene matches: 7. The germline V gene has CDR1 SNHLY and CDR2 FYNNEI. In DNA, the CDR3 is TGTGCCAGCAGTGTCGGGAGCGGGGGGGCGACAGATACGCAGTATTTT. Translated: CASSVGSGGATDTQYF.

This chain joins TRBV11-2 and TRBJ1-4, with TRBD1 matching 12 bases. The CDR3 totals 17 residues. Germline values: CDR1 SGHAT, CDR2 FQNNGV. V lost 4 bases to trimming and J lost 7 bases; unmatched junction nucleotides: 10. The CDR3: CASSSTQPGQGAEKLFF. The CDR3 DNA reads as TGTGCCAGCAGCTCCACCCAGCCGGGACAGGGGGCTGAAAAACTGTTTTTT.

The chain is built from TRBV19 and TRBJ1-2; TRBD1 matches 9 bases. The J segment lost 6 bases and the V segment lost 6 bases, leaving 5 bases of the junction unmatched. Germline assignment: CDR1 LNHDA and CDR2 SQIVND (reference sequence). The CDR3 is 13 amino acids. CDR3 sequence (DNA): TGTGCCAGTAGGGACAGGGGACGGCATGGCTACACCTTC. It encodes CASRDRGRHGYTF.

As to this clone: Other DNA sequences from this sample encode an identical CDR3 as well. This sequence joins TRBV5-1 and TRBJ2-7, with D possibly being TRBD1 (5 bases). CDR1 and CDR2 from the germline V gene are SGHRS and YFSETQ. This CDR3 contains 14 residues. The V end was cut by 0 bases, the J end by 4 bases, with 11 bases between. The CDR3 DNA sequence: TGCGCCAGCAGCTTGGGGCAGGGCGTTTACGAGCAGTACTTC. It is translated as CASSLGQGVYEQYF.

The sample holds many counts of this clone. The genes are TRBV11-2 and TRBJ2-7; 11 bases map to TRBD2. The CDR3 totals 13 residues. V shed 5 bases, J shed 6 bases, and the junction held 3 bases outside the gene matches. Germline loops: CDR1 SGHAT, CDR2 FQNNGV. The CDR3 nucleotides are TGTGCCAGCAGCGCTAGCGGGGGGCGCGAGCAGTACTTC. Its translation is CASSASGGREQYF.

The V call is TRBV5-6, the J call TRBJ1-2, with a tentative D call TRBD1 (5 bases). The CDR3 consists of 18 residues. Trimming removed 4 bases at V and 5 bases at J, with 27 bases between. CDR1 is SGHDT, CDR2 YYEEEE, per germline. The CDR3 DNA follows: TGTGCCAGCAGCCCATGGGGGAGGGGTCGCCCCGCTACTTATGGCTACACCTTC. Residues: CASSPWGRGRPATYGYTF. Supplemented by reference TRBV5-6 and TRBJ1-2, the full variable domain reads DAGVTQSPTHLIKTRGQQVTLRCSPKSGHDTVSWYQQALGQGPQFIFQYYEEEERQRGNFPDRFSGHQFPNYSSELNVNALLLGDSALYLCASSPWGRGRPATYGYTFGSGTRLTVV.

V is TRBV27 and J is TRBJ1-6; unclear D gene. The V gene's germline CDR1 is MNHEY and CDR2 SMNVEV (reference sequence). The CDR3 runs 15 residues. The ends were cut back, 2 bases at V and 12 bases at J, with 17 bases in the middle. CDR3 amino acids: CASSLEPEGRKPLHF. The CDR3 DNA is TGTGCCAGCAGTTTAGAGCCGGAGGGTAGAAAACCCCTCCACTTT.

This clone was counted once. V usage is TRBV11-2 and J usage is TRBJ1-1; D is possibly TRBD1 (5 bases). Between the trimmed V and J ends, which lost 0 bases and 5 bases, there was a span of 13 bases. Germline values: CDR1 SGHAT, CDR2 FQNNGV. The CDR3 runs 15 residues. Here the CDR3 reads CASSLDGGDGTEAFF. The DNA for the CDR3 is TGTGCCAGCAGCTTAGATGGGGGGGATGGTACTGAAGCTTTCTTT.

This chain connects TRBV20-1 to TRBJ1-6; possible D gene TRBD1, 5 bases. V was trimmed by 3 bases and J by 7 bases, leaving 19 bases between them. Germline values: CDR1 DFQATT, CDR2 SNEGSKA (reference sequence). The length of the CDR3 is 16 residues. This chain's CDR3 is CSASSLAGGFNSPLHF. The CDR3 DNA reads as TGCAGTGCTAGTTCTTTGGCCGGGGGGTTCAATTCACCCCTCCACTTT.